This TCR beta chain was documented in a study of blood T cell repertoires in COVID-19. Study background: Acute-phase and convalescent COVID-19 samples originated in the United States, Italy and Spain. PBMCs, B-cell-depleted T cells, or T cells were the source of the cDNA or gDNA that made up the material.

Original processing methods: Amplification of reference gene primers was used by the study to estimate nucleated cell counts. Assay used: immunoSEQ multiplex PCR; TCRdb lists only in-frame clones, some missing. V, J and clone size derive from that table, while D and trimming were established from the DNA sequence. Of 150,000 to 190,000 clones in the sample, roughly 80% are singletons; the top ten hold approximately 0.5%. Trimming cost V 2 bases and J 0 bases, with 8 bases left between them. Germline V lookup: CDR1 KGHSH, CDR2 LQKENI. The CDR3 totals 14 residues. The chain has TRBV18 and TRBJ2-7; D is undetermined. This clonotype was sampled from a man aged 60 to 69 with acute or convalescent COVID-19. Material for sequencing was peripheral blood. CDR3 loop: CASSPREFSYEQYF. In DNA, the CDR3 is TGTGCCAGCTCACCAAGAGAATTCTCCTACGAGCAGTACTTC.